The rows below give T cell receptor beta chains drawn from one sample of a study of beta chain features in type 1 diabetes. TCRdb keeps only in-frame clones here, not all; method: immunoSEQ multiplex PCR. This sample has about 160,000 clones, with about a tenth found just once. Sequenced input: central memory CD4+ T cells from blood. All receptors derive from a man aged 25-40 years with type 1 diabetes. Both conserved end residues are part of each CDR3. Size values are once, few and many counts, or a class for expanded clones, and some rows have none.

clone size	V gene	J gene	CDR3 protein
.	TRBV5-4	TRBJ2-7	CASHRDSPYEQYF
few	TRBV30	TRBJ1-1	CAWGQGVEAFF
.	TRBV5-1	TRBJ2-7	CASSLAEANEQYF
few	TRBV5-1	TRBJ2-7	CASSLVRGTGGLDEQYF
.	TRBV9	TRBJ2-6	CASSPAANSGANVLTF
few	TRBV5-1	TRBJ1-1	CASSLDSGGAFF
few	TRBV2	TRBJ1-5	CASSDQGGDQPQHF
few	TRBV4-2	TRBJ2-7	CASSRLGDEQYF
.	TRBV5-4	TRBJ2-7	CASRPVGTGDREQYF
.	TRBV7-9	TRBJ2-6	CASSFWLSGANVLTF
few	TRBV10-3	TRBJ2-6	CAITGQLSGANVLTF
.	TRBV19	TRBJ1-5	CATATGGGIGNQPQHF
.	TRBV5-1	TRBJ2-3	CASSLVVSGSTDTQYF
.	TRBV11-2	TRBJ1-1	CASSFSGTVNTEAFF
few	TRBV11-2	TRBJ2-1	CASSLAGSYNEQFF
few	TRBV5-4	TRBJ2-5	CASSPGGLAVQETQYF